Reported below is one TCR beta chain. Trimming shortened V by 0 bases and J by 5 bases, and 5 bases separated the two germline ends. Germline CDR1 and CDR2: LNHNV and YYDKDF (reference sequence). This CDR3 has 13 residues. The data stem from a study of cytomegalovirus exposure and HLA in healthy donors. Both 60 Vbeta primers and 13 Jbeta primers went into the PCR. TCRdb's table, derived via immunoSEQ multiplex PCR, lists solely in-frame clones and lacks some. The table has around 85,000 clones, under 80% seen once. The chain links TRBV15 to TRBJ1-5, with D unresolved. The clonotype originates from a man between 60 and 75 years old in good health and CMV-seronegative. The specimen was PBMCs. The CDR3 sequence: CATSRDRYQPQHF. In nucleotides, the CDR3 is TGTGCCACCAGCAGAGATCGGTATCAGCCCCAGCATTTT.